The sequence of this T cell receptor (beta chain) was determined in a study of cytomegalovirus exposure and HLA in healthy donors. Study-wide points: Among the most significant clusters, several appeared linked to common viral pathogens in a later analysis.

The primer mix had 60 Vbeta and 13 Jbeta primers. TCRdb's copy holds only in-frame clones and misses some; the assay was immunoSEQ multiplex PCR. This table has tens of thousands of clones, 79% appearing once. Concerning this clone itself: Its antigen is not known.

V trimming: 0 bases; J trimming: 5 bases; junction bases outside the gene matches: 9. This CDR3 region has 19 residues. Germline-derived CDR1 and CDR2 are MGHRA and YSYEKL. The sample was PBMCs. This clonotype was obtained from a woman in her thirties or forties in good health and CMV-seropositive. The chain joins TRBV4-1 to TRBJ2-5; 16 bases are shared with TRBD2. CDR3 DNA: TGCGCCAGCAGCCAAGATTGGGGACTAGCGGGGGGGCTCAGGGAGACCCAGTACTTC. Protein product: CASSQDWGLAGGLRETQYF.